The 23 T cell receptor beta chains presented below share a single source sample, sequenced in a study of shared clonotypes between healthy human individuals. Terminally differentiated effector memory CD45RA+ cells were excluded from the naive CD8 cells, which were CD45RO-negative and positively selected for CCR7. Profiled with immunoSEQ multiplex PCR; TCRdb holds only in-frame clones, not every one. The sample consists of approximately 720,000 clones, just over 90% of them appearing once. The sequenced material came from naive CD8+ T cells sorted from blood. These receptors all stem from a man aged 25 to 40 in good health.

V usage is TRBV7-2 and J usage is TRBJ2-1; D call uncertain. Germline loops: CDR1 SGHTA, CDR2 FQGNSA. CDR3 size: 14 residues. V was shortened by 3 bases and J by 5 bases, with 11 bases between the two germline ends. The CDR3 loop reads CASSFDLQHNEQFF. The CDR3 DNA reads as TGTGCCAGCAGCTTTGATTTACAGCACAATGAGCAGTTCTTC.

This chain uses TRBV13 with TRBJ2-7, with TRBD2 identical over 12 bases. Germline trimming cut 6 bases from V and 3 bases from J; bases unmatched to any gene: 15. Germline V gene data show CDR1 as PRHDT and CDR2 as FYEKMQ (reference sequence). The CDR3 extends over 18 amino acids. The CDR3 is CASSRWTSGKGKDYEQYF. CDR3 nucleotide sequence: TGTGCCAGCAGTCGTTGGACTAGCGGGAAGGGTAAGGACTACGAGCAGTACTTC.

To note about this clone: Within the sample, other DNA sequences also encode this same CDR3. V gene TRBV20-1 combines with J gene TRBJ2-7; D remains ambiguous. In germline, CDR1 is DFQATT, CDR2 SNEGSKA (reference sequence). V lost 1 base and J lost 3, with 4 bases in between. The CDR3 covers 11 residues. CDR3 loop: CSARVDYEQYF. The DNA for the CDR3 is TGCAGTGCTAGAGTTGACTACGAGCAGTACTTC.

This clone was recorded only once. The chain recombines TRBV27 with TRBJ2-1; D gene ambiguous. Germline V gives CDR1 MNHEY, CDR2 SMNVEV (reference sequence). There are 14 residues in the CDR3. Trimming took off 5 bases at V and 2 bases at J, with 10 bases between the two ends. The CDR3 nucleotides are TGTGCCAGCAGTGAATCGACACCCTACAATGAGCAGTTCTTC. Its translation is CASSESTPYNEQFF.

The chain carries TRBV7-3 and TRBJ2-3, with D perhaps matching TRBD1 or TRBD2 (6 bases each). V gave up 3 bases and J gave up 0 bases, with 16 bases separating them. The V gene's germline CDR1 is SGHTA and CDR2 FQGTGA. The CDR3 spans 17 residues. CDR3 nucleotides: TGTGCCAGCAGCTTGCTCTTGGGGGGCCCTAGCACAGATACGCAGTATTTT. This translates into CASSLLLGGPSTDTQYF.

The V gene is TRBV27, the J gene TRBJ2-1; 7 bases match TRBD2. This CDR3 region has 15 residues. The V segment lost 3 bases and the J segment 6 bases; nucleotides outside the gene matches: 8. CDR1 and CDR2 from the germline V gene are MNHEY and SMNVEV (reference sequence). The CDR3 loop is CASSFGREYFNEQFF. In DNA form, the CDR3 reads TGTGCCAGCAGTTTCGGGCGGGAGTATTTCAATGAGCAGTTCTTC.

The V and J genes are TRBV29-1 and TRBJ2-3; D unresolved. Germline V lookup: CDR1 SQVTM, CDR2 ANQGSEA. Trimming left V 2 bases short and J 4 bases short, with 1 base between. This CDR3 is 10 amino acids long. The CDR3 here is CSVEPDTQYF. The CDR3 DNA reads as TGCAGCGTTGAACCAGATACGCAGTATTTT.

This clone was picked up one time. The CDR3 nucleotides read TGCGCCAGCAGCTCGGAACTCCCTGTCGGGGACAATGAGCAGTTCTTC. Translation gives CASSSELPVGDNEQFF. The chain carries TRBV5-1 and TRBJ2-1, with D possibly being TRBD2 (5 bases). V was cut by 3 bases and J by 5 bases, with 18 bases left in between. There are 16 residues in the CDR3. Germline V gene lookup returns CDR1 SGHRS and CDR2 YFSETQ.

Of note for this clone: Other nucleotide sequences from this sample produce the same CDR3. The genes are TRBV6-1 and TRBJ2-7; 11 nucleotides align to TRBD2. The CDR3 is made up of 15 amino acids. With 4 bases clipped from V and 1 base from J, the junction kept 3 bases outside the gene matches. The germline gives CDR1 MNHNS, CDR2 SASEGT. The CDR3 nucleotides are TGTGCCAGCAGTGCCGGGACTAGCGGATCCTACGAGCAGTACTTC. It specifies CASSAGTSGSYEQYF.

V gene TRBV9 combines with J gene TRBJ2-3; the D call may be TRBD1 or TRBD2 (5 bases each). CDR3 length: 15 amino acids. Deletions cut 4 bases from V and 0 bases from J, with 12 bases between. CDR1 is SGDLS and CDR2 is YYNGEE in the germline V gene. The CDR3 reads CASSPGRISTDTQYF. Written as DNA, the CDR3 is TGTGCCAGCAGCCCGGGACGTATTAGCACAGATACGCAGTATTTT.

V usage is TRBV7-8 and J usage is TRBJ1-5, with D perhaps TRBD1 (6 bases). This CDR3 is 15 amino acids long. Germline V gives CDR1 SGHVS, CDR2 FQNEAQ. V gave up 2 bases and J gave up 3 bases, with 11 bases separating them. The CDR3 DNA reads TGTGCCAGCAGCTTATTCAGGGGAGTCAATCAGCCCCAGCATTTT. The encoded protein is CASSLFRGVNQPQHF.

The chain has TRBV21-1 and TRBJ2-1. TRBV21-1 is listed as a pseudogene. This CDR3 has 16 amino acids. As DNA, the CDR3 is TGTGCCAGCAGCCCTAGGGGGGCCTTCTCCTACAATGAGCAGTTCTTC. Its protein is CASSPRGAFSYNEQFF.

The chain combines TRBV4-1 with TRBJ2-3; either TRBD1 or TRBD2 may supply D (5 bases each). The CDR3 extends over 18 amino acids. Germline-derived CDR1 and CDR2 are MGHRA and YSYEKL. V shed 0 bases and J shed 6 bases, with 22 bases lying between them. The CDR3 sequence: CASSQDLGTGKRSDTQYF. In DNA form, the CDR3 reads TGCGCCAGCAGCCAAGATCTCGGGACCGGGAAAAGATCCGATACGCAGTATTTT.

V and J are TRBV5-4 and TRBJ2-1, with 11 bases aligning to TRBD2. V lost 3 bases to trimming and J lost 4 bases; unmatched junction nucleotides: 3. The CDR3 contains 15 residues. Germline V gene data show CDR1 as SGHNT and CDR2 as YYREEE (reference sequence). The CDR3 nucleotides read TGTGCCAGCAGCTCCGGACTAGCGGGTTACAATGAGCAGTTCTTC. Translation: CASSSGLAGYNEQFF.

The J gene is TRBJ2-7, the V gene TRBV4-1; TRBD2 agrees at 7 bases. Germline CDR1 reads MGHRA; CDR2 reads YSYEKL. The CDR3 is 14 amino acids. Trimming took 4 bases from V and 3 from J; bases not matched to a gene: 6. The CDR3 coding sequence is TGCGCCAGCAGCCCCCGCGGGAGAAGCTACGAGCAGTACTTC. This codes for CASSPRGRSYEQYF.

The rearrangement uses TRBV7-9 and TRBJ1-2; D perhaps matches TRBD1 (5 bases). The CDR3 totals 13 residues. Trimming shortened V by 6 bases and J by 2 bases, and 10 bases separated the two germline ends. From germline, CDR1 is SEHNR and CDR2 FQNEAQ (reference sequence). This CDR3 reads CASRLGGNYGYTF. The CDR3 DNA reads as TGTGCCAGCAGGTTGGGGGGGAACTATGGCTACACCTTC.

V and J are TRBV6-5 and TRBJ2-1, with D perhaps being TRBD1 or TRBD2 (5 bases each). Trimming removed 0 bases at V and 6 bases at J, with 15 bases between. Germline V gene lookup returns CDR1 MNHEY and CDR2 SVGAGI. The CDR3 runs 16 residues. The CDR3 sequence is CASSYSRGSGVNEQFF. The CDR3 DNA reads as TGTGCCAGCAGTTACTCGAGGGGTTCCGGGGTCAATGAGCAGTTCTTC.

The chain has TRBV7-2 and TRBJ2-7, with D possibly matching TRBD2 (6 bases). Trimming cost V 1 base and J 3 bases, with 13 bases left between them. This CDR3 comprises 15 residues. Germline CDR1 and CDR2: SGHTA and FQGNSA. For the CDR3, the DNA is TGTGCCAGCAGCTTAGGTAGAGGACTAATCTACGAGCAGTACTTC. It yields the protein CASSLGRGLIYEQYF. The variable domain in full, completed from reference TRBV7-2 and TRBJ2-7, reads GAGVSQSPSNKVTEKGKDVELRCDPISGHTALYWYRQSLGQGLEFLIYFQGNSAPDKSGLPSDRFSAERTGGSVSTLTIQRTQQEDSAVYLCASSLGRGLIYEQYFGPGTRLTVT.

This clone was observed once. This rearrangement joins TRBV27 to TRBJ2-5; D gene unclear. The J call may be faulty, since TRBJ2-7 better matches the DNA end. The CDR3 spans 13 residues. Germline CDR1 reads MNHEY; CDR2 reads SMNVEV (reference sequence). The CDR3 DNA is TGTGCCAGCAGTGTCGGATCCTCCTACGAGCAGTACTTC. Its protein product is CASSVGSSYEQYF.

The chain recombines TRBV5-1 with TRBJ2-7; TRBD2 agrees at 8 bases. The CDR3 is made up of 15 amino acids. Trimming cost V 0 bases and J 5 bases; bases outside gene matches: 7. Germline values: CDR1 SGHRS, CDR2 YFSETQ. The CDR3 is CASSLVGGGYHEQYF. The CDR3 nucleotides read TGCGCCAGCAGCTTGGTGGGCGGGGGGTACCACGAGCAGTACTTC. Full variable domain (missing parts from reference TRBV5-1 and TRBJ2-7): KAGVTQTPRYLIKTRGQQVTLSCSPISGHRSVSWYQQTPGQGLQFLFEYFSETQRNKGNFPGRFSGRQFSNSRSEMNVSTLELGDSALYLCASSLVGGGYHEQYFGPGTRLTVT.

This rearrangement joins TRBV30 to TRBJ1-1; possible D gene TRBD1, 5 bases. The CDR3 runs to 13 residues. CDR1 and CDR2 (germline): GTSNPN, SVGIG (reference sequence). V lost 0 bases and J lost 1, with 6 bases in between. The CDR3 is CAWSVDRNTEAFF. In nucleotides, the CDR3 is TGTGCCTGGAGTGTAGACAGGAACACTGAAGCTTTCTTT.

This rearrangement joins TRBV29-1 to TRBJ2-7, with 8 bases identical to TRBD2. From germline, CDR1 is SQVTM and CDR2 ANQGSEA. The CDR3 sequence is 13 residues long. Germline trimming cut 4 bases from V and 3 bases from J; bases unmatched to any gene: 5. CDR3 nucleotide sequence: TGCAGCGTTGGGCTAGCGGGCTTCTACGAGCAGTACTTC. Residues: CSVGLAGFYEQYF.

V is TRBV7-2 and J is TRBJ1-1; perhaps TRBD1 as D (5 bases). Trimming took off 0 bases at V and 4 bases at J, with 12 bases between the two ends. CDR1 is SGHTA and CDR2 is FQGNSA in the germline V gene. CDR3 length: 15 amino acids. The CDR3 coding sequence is TGTGCCAGCAGCTTAGCTGGGTATGGGGGCACTGAAGCTTTCTTT. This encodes CASSLAGYGGTEAFF.